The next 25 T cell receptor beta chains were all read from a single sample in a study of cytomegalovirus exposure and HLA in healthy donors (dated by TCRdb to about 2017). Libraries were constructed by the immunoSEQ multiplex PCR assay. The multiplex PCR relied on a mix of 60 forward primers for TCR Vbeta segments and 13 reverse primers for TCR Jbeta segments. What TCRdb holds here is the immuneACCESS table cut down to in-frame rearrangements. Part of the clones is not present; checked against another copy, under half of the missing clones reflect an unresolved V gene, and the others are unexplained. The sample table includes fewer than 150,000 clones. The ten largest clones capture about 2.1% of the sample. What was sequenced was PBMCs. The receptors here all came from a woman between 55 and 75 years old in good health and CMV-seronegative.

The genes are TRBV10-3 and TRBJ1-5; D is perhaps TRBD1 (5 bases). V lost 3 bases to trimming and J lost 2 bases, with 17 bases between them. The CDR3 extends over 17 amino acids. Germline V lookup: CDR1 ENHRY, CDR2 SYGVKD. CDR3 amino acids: CAISDIGGQWGNQPQHF. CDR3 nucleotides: TGTGCCATCAGTGACATCGGGGGTCAGTGGGGCAATCAGCCCCAGCATTTT.

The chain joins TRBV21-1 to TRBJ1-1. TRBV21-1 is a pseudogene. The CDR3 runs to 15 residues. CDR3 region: CASSKVLGRSTEAFF. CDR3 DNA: TGTGCCAGCAGCAAAGTTCTGGGGAGGTCTACTGAAGCTTTCTTT.

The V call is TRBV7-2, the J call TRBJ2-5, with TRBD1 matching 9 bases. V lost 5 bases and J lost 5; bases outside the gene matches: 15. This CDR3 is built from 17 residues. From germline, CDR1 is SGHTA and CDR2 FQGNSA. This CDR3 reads CASSLTGGGGQRETQYF. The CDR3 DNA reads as TGTGCCAGCAGCCTGACAGGGGGAGGTGGGCAGAGGGAGACCCAGTACTTC.

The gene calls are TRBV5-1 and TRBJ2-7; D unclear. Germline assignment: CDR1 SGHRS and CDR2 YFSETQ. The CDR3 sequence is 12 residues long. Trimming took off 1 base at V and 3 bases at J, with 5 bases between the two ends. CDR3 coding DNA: TGCGCCAGCAGCTTGACTGACTACGAGCAGTACTTC. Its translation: CASSLTDYEQYF.

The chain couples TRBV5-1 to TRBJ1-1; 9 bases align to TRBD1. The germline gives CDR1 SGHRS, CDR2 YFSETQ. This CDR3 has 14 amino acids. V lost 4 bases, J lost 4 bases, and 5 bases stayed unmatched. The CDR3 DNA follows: TGCGCCAGCAGCGTCGGGACAGGGCTCACTGAAGCTTTCTTT. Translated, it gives CASSVGTGLTEAFF.

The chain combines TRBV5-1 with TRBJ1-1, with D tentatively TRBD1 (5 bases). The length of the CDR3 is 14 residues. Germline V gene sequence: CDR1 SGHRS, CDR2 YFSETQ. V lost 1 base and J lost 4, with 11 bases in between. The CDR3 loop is CASSLPTVGTEAFF. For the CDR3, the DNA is TGCGCCAGCAGCTTGCCGACAGTTGGCACTGAAGCTTTCTTT.

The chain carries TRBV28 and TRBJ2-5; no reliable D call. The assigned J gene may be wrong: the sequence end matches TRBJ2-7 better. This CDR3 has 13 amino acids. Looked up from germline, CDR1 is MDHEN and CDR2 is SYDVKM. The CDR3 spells CASSFSGYYEQYF. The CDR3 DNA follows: TGTGCCAGCAGTTTTTCCGGGTACTACGAGCAGTACTTC.

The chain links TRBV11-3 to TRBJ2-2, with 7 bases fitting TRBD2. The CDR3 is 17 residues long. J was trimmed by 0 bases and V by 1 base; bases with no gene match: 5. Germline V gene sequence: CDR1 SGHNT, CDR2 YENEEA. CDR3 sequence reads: CASSLAGGDSNTGELFF. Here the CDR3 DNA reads TGTGCCAGCAGCTTAGCGGGGGGAGATTCGAACACCGGGGAGCTGTTTTTT.

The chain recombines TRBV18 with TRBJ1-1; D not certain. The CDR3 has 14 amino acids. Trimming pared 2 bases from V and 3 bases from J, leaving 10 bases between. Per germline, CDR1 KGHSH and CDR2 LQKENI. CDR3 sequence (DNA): TGTGCCAGCTCACCAAGCGGGAGGGACACTGAAGCTTTCTTT. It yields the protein CASSPSGRDTEAFF.

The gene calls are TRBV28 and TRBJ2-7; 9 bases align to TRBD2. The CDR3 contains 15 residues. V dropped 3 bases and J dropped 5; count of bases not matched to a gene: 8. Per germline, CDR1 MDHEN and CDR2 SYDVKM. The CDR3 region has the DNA TGTGCCAGCAGTTTGAGACTAGCGGCCTTGCACGAGCAGTACTTC. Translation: CASSLRLAALHEQYF.

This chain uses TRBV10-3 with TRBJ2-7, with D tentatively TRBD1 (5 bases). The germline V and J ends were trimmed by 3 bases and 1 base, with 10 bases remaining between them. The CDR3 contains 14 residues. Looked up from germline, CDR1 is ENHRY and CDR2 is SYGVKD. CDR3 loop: CAISDSTASYEQYF. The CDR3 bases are TGTGCCATCAGTGACTCGACAGCGTCCTACGAGCAGTACTTC.

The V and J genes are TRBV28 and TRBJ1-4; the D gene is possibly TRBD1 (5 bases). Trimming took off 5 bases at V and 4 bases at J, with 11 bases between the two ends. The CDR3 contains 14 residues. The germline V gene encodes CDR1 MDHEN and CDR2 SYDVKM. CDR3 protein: CASSVDRINEKLFF. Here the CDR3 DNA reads TGTGCCAGCAGTGTTGACAGAATTAATGAAAAACTGTTTTTT.

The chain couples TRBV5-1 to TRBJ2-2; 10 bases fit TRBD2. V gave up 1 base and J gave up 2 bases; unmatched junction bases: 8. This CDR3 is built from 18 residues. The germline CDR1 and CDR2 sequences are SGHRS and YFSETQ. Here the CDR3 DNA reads TGCGCCAGCAGCTTGTCTCTAGCGGGGGAACCTAACACCGGGGAGCTGTTTTTT. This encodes CASSLSLAGEPNTGELFF. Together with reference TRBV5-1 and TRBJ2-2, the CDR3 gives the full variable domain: KAGVTQTPRYLIKTRGQQVTLSCSPISGHRSVSWYQQTPGQGLQFLFEYFSETQRNKGNFPGRFSGRQFSNSRSEMNVSTLELGDSALYLCASSLSLAGEPNTGELFFGEGSRLTVL.

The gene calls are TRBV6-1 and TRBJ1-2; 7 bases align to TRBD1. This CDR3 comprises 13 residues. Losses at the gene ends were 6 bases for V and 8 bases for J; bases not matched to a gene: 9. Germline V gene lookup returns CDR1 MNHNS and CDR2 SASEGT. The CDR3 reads CASSLRGQPGYTF. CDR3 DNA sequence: TGTGCCAGCAGCCTCCGGGGACAGCCCGGCTACACCTTC.

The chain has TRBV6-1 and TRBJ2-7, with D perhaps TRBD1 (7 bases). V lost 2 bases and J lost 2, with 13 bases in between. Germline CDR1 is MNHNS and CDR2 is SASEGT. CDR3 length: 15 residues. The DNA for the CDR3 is TGTGCCAGCAGTGAAAGGGGGGACAGCCCCTACGAGCAGTACTTC. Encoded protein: CASSERGDSPYEQYF.

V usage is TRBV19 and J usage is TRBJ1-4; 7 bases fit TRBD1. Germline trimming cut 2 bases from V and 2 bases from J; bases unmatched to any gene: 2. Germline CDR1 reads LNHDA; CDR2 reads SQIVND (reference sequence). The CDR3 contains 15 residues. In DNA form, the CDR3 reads TGTGCCAGTAGTATACGGGACAGTACTAATGAAAAACTGTTTTTT. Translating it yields CASSIRDSTNEKLFF.

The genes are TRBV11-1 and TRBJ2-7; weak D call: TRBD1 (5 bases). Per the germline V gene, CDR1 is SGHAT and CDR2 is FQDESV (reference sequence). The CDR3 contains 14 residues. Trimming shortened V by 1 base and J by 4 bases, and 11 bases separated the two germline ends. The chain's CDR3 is CASSLGGQWYEQYF. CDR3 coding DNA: TGTGCCAGCAGCTTAGGGGGCCAGTGGTACGAGCAGTACTTC.

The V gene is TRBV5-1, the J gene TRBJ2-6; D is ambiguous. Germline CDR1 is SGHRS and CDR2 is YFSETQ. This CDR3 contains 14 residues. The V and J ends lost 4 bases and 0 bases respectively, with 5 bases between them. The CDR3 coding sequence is TGCGCCAGCAGCCTAGGCTCTGGGGCCAACGTCCTGACTTTC. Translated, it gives CASSLGSGANVLTF. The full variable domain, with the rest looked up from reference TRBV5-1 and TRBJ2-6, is KAGVTQTPRYLIKTRGQQVTLSCSPISGHRSVSWYQQTPGQGLQFLFEYFSETQRNKGNFPGRFSGRQFSNSRSEMNVSTLELGDSALYLCASSLGSGANVLTFGAGSRLTVL.

Written as DNA, the CDR3 is TGTGCCAGCAGTTTCTACGGGGGGGACGGCTACACCTTC. Amino acids: CASSFYGGDGYTF. The chain recombines TRBV27 with TRBJ1-2; D possibly corresponds to TRBD1 (5 bases). Germline V gene lookup returns CDR1 MNHEY and CDR2 SMNVEV (reference sequence). Trimming stripped 3 bases from V and 8 bases from J, with 13 bases between. This CDR3 spans 13 amino acids.

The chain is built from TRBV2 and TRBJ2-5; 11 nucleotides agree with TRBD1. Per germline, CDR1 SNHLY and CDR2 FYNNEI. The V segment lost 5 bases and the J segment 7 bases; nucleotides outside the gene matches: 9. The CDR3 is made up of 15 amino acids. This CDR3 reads CASSPRTGGVGTQYF. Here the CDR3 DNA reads TGTGCCAGCAGTCCCCGGACAGGGGGCGTGGGGACCCAGTACTTC.

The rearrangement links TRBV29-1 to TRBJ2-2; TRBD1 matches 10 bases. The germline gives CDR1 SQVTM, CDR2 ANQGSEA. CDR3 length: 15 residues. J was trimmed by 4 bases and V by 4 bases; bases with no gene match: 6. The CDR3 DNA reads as TGCAGCGTTGGACAGGGGGCCGTCGGCACCGGGGAGCTGTTTTTT. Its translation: CSVGQGAVGTGELFF.

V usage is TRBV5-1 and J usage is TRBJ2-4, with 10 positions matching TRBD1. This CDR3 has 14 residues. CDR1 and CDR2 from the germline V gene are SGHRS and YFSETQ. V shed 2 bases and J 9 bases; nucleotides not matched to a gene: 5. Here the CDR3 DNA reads TGCGCCAGCAGCTTACCGGGACAGGGGACCATTCAGTACTTC. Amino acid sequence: CASSLPGQGTIQYF.

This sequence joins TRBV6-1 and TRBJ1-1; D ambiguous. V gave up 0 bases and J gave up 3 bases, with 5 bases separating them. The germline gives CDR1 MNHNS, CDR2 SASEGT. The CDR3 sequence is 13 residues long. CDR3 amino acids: CASSEARYTEAFF. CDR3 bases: TGTGCCAGCAGTGAAGCGCGATACACTGAAGCTTTCTTT.

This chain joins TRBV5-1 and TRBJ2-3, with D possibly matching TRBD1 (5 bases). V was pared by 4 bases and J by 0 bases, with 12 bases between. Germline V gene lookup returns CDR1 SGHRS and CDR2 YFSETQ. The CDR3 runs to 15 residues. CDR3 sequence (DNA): TGCGCCAGCAGCAAACCCACAGGTAGCACAGATACGCAGTATTTT. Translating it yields CASSKPTGSTDTQYF.

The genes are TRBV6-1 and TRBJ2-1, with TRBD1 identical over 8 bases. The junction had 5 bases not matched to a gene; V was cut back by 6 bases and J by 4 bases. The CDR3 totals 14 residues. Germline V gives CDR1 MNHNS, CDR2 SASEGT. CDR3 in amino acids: CASSTGQDYNEQFF. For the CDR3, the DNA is TGTGCCAGCAGCACGGGACAGGATTACAATGAGCAGTTCTTC.